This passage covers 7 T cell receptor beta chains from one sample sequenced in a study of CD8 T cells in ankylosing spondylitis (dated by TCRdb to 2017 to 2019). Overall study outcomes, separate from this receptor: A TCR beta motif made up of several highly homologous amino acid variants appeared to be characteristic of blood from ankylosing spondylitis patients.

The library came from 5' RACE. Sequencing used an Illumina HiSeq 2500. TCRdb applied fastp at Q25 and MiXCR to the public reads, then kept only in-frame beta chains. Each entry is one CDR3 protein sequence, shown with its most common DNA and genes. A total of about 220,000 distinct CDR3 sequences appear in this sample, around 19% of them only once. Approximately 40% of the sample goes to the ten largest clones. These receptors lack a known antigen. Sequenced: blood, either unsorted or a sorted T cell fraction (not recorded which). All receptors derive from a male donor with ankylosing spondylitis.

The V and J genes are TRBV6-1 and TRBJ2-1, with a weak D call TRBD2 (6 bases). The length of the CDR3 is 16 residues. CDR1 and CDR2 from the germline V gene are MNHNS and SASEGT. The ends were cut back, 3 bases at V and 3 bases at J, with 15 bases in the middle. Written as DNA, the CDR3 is TGTGCCAGCAGTGATCACCGGGACTCAATCTACAATGAGCAGTTCTTC. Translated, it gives CASSDHRDSIYNEQFF.

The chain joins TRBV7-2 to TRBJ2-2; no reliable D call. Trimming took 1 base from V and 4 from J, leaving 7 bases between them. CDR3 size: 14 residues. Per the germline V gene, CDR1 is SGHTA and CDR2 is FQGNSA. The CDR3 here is CASSLEAFTGELFF. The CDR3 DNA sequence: TGTGCCAGCAGCTTAGAAGCATTCACCGGGGAGCTGTTTTTT. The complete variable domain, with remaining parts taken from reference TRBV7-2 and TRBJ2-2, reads GAGVSQSPSNKVTEKGKDVELRCDPISGHTALYWYRQSLGQGLEFLIYFQGNSAPDKSGLPSDRFSAERTGGSVSTLTIQRTQQEDSAVYLCASSLEAFTGELFFGEGSRLTVL.

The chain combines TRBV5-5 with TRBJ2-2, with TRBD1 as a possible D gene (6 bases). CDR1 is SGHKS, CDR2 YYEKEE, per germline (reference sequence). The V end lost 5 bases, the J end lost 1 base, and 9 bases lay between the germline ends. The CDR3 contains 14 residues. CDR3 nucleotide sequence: TGTGCCAGCAGGATACAGGGGAACACCGGGGAGCTGTTTTTT. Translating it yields CASRIQGNTGELFF.

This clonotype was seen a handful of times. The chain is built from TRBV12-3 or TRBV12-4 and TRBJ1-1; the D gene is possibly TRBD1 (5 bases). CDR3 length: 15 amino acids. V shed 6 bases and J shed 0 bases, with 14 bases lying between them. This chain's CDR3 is CASSKTGLLNTEAFF. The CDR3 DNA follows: TGTGCCAGCAGCAAAACGGGACTCCTGAACACTGAAGCTTTCTTT.

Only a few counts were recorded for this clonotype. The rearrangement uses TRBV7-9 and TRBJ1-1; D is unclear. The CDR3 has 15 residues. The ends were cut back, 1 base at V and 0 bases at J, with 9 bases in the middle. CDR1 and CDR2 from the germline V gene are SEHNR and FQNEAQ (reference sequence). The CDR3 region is CASSLVGSMNTEAFF. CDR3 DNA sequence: TGTGCCAGCAGCTTAGTTGGGAGTATGAACACTGAAGCTTTCTTT.

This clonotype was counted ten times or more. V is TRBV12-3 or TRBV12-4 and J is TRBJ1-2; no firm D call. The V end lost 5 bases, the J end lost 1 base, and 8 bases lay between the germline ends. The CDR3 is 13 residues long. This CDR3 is CASSATVNYGYTF. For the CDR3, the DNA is TGTGCCAGCAGTGCGACGGTTAACTATGGCTACACCTTC.

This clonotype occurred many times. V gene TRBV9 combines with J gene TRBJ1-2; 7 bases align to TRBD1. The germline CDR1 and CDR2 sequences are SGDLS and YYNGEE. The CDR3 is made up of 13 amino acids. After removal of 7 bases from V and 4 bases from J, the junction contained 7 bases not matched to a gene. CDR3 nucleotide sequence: TGTGCCAGCGCCATAGGGGGCACCTATGGCTACACCTTC. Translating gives CASAIGGTYGYTF.